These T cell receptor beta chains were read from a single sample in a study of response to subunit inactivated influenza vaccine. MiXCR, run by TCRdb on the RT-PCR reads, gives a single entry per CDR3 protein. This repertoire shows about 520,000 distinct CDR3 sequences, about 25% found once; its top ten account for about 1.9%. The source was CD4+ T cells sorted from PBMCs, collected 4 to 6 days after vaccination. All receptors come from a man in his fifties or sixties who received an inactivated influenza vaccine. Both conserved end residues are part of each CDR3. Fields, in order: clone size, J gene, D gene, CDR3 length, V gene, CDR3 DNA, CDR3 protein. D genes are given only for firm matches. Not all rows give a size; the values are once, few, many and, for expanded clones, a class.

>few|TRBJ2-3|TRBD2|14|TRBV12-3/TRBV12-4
TGTGCCAGCAGAGGACTAGCGGGCCTAGATACGCAGTATTTT
CASRGLAGLDTQYF
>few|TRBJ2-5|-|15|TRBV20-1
TGCAGTGCTAGAGATGGTAGCGGAAGGCTAGAGACCCAGTACTTC
CSARDGSGRLETQYF
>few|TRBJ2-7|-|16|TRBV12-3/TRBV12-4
TGTGCCAGCAGACTTTCCCACAGGGCCTCCGGGGACGAGCAGTACTTC
CASRLSHRASGDEQYF
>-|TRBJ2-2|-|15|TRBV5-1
TGCGCCAGCAGCTTGGAGGCTAGCGACACCGGGGAGCTGTTTTTT
CASSLEASDTGELFF
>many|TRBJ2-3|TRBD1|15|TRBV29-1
TGCAGCGTTGAGGGGGACAGGGGCCACACAGATACGCAGTATTTT
CSVEGDRGHTDTQYF
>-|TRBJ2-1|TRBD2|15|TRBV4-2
TGTGCCAGCAGCCGGGCTAGCGGGAGTTACAATGAGCAGTTCTTC
CASSRASGSYNEQFF
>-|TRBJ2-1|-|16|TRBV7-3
TGTGCCAGCAGCTTAATGGGAGGGGGCGTTGGCAATGAGCAGTTCTTC
CASSLMGGGVGNEQFF
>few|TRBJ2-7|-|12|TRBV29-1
TGCAGCGTTCAGTCAGGGACCCACGAGCAGTACTTC
CSVQSGTHEQYF
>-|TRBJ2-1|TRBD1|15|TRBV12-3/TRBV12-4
TGTGCCAGCAGCCTTCCCGACAGGGAGAACAATGAGCAGTTCTTC
CASSLPDRENNEQFF
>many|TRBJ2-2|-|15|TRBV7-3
TGTGCCAGCAGCTCCCGGACTACGAACACCGGGGAGCTGTTTTTT
CASSSRTTNTGELFF
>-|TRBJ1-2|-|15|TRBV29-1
TGCAGCGTGGCTCAGGGGTCCTCCTTTTATTATGGCTACACCTTC
CSVAQGSSFYYGYTF
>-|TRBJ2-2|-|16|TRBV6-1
TGTGCCAGCAGTGAACAAGGTCCGACAAACACCGGGGAGCTGTTTTTT
CASSEQGPTNTGELFF
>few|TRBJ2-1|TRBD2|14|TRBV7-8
TGTGCCACCAACCCTTGGCGGGGGGGCAATGAGCAGTTCTTC
CATNPWRGGNEQFF
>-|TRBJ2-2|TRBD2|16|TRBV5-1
TGCGCCAGCAGCTTGGCGGCTAGCGGGAACACCGGGGAGCTGTTTTTT
CASSLAASGNTGELFF
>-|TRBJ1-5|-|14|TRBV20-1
TGCAGTGCTATCACTTCACGGGGGGATCAGCCCCAGCATTTT
CSAITSRGDQPQHF
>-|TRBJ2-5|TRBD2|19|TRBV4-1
TGCGCCAGCAGCCAAGATCAGGGACTAGCGGGAGCAGGGAGAGAGACCCAGTACTTC
CASSQDQGLAGAGRETQYF
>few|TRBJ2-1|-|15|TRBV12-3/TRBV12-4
TGTGCCAGCAGCCGTGACCCTGGCTCCTACAATGAGCAGTTCTTC
CASSRDPGSYNEQFF
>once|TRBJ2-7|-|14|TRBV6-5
TGTGCCAGCAGTTACTCTATCAACTTAGCCGAGCAGTACTTC
CASSYSINLAEQYF
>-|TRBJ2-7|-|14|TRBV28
TGTGCCAGCAGCGAAGGGACGCTCTCCTACGAGCAGTACTTC
CASSEGTLSYEQYF
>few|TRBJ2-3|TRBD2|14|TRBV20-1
TGCAGTGCTAGAGGCGGACTAGCCGGAGATACGCAGTATTTT
CSARGGLAGDTQYF
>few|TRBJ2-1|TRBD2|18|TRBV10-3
TGTGCCATCAGTGTATCTAGCGGGAGGCTTAGCTCCTACAATGAGCAGTTCTTC
CAISVSSGRLSSYNEQFF
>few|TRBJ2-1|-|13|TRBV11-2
TGTGCCAGCAGCCAAGCCCGGGTCAATGAGCAGTTCTTC
CASSQARVNEQFF
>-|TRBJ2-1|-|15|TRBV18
TGTGCCAGCTCACCACCCAGTAAGGGTGGCAATGAGCAGTTCTTC
CASSPPSKGGNEQFF
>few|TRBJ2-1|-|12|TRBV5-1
TGCGCCAGCAGCTTAGAAGGATTTGAGCAGTTCTTC
CASSLEGFEQFF
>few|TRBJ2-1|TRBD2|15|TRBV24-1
TGTGCCACCAGTGATAAACTAGCGTACAACAATGAGCAGTTCTTC
CATSDKLAYNNEQFF
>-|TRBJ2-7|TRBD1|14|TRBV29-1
TGCAGCGTGACGTACGGGACAGGGGGGTTAGGGCAGTACTTC
CSVTYGTGGLGQYF
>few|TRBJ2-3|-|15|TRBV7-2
TGTGCCAGCAGCTTAGGAGGCCTAGTAGGAGATACGCAGTATTTT
CASSLGGLVGDTQYF
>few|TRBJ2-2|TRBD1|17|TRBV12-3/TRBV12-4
TGTGCCAGCAGTTTAGATCTCGACAGGGCGAACACCGGGGAGCTGTTTTTT
CASSLDLDRANTGELFF
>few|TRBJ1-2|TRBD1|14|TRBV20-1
TGCAGTGCTAGGACCACAGGGGGCGCATATGGCTACACCTTC
CSARTTGGAYGYTF
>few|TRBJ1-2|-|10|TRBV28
TGTGCCAGCAGTTCTAATGGCTACACCTTC
CASSSNGYTF
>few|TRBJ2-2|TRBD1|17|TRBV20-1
TGCAGTGCTAGAGATTTGGGACAGGGGGCGAACACCGGGGAGCTGTTTTTT
CSARDLGQGANTGELFF
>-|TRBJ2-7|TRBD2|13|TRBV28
TGTGCCAGCTTGGGAGCGGGAAACTACGAGCAGTACTTC
CASLGAGNYEQYF
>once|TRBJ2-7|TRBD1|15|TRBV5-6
TGTGCCAGCAGCTTACCGGGACAGAGAAGTGTAGAGCAGTACTTC
CASSLPGQRSVEQYF
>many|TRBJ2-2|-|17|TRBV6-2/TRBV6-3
TGTGCCAGCAGTTACTCCAAAGGGGGACTTTCCACCGGGGAGCTGTTTTTT
CASSYSKGGLSTGELFF
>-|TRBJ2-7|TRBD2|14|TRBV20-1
TGCAGTGCTACCCTAGCACTAGCGGGAGCCGAGCAGTACTTC
CSATLALAGAEQYF
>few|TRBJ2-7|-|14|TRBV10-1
TGCGCCAGCAGTGAATCTGGGGTTCCCTACGAGCAGTACTTC
CASSESGVPYEQYF
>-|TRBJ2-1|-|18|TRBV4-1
TGCGCCAGCAGCCAAGATCCGAGCGGCCACACCGCTTACAATGAGCAGTTCTTC
CASSQDPSGHTAYNEQFF
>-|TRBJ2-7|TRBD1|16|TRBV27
TGTGCCAGCAGCTCGCCATGGACAGGGAAAAACTACGAGCAGTACTTC
CASSSPWTGKNYEQYF
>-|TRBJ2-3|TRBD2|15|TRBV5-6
TGTGCCAGCAGCTACGGGCTAGCGGGTCCAGATACGCAGTATTTT
CASSYGLAGPDTQYF
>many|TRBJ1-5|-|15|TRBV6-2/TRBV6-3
TGTGCCAGCAGTTATATGCTGGGGGGAAATCAGCCCCAGCATTTT
CASSYMLGGNQPQHF
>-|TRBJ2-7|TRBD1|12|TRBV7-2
TGTGCCAGCAGCCTCGACAGGGACAAGCAGTACTTC
CASSLDRDKQYF
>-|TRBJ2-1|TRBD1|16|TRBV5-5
TGTGCCAGCAGCTCCTTTCGGGGCAGGGGGCCGAATGAGCAGTTCTTC
CASSSFRGRGPNEQFF
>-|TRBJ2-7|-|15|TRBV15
TGTGCCACCAGCAGAGATCCAGCCTTCTCCTACGAGCAGGACTTC
CATSRDPAFSYEQDF
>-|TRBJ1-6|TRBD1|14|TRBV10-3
TGTGCCACTAACCAGGGGGCCAAGAATTCACCCCTCCACTTT
CATNQGAKNSPLHF
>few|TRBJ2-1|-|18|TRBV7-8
TGTGCCAGCAGCTTATCCGAGCTGCGGCTTAGCTCCTACAATGAGCAGTTCTTC
CASSLSELRLSSYNEQFF
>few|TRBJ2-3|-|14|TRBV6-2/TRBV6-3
TGTGCCAGCAAAGAGCGTATGGGGCCAGATACGCAGTATTTT
CASKERMGPDTQYF
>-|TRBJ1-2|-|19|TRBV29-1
TGCAGCGTTGGTGAGACCCCAGGATATAGAACTCACCTGAGCTATGGCTACACCTTC
CSVGETPGYRTHLSYGYTF
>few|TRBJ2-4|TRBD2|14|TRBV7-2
TGTGCCAGCAGCTCGGGAGGGCCGGGAAACATTCAGTACTTC
CASSSGGPGNIQYF
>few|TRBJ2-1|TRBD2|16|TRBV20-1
TGCAGTGCAGATCCGGGACTAGCTCTCCGGTACAATGAGCAGTTCTTC
CSADPGLALRYNEQFF
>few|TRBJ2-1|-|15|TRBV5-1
TGCGCCAGCAGCCCGGCTGGGGATATCTACAATGAGCAGTTCTTC
CASSPAGDIYNEQFF